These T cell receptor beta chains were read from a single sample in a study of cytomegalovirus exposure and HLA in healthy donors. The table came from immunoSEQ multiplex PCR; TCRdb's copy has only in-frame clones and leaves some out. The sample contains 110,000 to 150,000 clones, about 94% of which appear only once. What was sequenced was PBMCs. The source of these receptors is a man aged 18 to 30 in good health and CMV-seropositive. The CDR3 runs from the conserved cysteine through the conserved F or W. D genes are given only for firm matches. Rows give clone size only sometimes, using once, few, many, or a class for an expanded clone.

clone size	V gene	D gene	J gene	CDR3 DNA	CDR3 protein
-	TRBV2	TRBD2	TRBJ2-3	TGTGCCAGCAACCTCGGACTAGCGGAGGTGGTATTTACGCAGTATTTT	CASNLGLAEVVFTQYF
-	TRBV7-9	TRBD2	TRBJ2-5	TGTGCCAGCAGCTGGGGGAGGGATTGGGTAGAGACCCAGTACTTC	CASSWGRDWVETQYF
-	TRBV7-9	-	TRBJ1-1	TGTGCCAGCAGCCTCGACAGTATGAACACTGAAGCTTTCTTT	CASSLDSMNTEAFF
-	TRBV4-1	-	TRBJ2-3	TGCGCCAGCAGCCAAGAAGGACTCGCCGGGACAGATACGCAGTATTTT	CASSQEGLAGTDTQYF
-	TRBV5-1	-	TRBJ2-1	TGCGCCAGCAGCTTGGCGGGACTGCCCTCCTACAATGAGCAGTTCTTC	CASSLAGLPSYNEQFF
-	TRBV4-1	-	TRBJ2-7	TGCGCCAGCAGCCAAGATGGGGGGGCTAGCTACGAGCAGTACTTC	CASSQDGGASYEQYF
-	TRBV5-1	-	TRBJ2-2	TGCGCCAGCAGCTTGGTCTCAGGGGCTAACACCGGGGAGCTGTTTTTT	CASSLVSGANTGELFF
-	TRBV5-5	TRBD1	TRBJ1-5	TGTGCCAGCAGCTTGGGGACAGGCCGTCAGCCCCAGCATTTT	CASSLGTGRQPQHF
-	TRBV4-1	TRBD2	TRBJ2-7	TGCGCCAGCAGCCAAGGTAGGGGAGAGCGGGAGAAGTTCCCCGAGCAGTACTTC	CASSQGRGEREKFPEQYF
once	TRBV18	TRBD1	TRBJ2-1	TGTGCCAGCTCACCTCGACAGGGGAAAGCCTCCAATGAGCAGTTCTTC	CASSPRQGKASNEQFF
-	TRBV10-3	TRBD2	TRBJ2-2	TGTGCCATCTGGCGGGAGGGTACCGGGGAGCTGTTTTTT	CAIWREGTGELFF
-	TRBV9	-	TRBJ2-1	TGTGCCAGCAGCGTAGGCGTGGCGCCCGGGGAGAATGAGCAGTTCTTC	CASSVGVAPGENEQFF
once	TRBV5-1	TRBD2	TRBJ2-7	TGCGCCAGCAGCTTGGGCTTACTAGCGGGAGTTGAAGAGCAGTACTTC	CASSLGLLAGVEEQYF
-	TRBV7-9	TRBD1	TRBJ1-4	TGTGCCAGCAGCTTCGGGACAGGGGAAGAAAAACTGTTTTTT	CASSFGTGEEKLFF
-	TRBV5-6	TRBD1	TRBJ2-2	TGTGCCAGCAGCTTGGGGACAGGGGGAATCACCGGGGAGCTGTTTTTT	CASSLGTGGITGELFF
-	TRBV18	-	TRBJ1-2	TGTGCCAGCTCACCAGGGTATAATAGCGGCTACACCTTC	CASSPGYNSGYTF
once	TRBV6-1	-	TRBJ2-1	TGTGCCAGCACCGCCCTAAGCGGCCCGGGGGATGAGCAGTTCTTC	CASTALSGPGDEQFF
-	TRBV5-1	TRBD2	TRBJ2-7	TGCGCCAGCAGCGTAACTAGCGGGCCCTTAACCTACGAGCAGTACTTC	CASSVTSGPLTYEQYF
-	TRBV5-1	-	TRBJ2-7	TGCGCCAGCAGCCTCGACAGGACCTACGAGCAGTACTTC	CASSLDRTYEQYF
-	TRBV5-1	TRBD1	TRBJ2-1	TGCGCCAGCAGCTTAGGCTCGACAGGGTATAACGAGCAGTTCTTC	CASSLGSTGYNEQFF
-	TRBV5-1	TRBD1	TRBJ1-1	TGCGCCAGCTGCGTGGGACAGGGCACGAACACTGAAGCTTTCTTT	CASCVGQGTNTEAFF
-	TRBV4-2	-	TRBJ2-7	TGTGCCAGCAGCCAATTGACCCTCAGGGAAGGAGGGGCTCCCTACGAGCAGTACTTC	CASSQLTLREGGAPYEQYF
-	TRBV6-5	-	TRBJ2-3	TGTGCCAGCAGTTTCTCCGGGTCCGGTGAAGTGAATACGCAGTATTTT	CASSFSGSGEVNTQYF
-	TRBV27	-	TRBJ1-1	TGTGCCAGCAGCCACAGGCCTATGAACACTGAAGCTTTCTTT	CASSHRPMNTEAFF
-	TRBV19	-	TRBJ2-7	TGTGCCAGTAGTATAGAGGCTGGCTACGAGCAGTACTTC	CASSIEAGYEQYF
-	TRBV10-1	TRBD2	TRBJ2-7	TGCGCCAGCAGCCCCGGGACTAGTCTCTACGAGCAGTACTTC	CASSPGTSLYEQYF